The 10 T cell receptor beta chains in this list originate from one sample, sequenced in a study of identical twins (TCRdb year 2016). The method was 5' RACE. The listed sequencing device is Illumina HiSeq 2000. TCRdb itself trimmed the public reads at Q25 with fastp, ran MiXCR and retained productive beta chains. Rows matching on CDR3 protein sequence are summarized as one entry with the most common DNA and genes. The sample contains more than 1.5 million distinct CDR3 sequences, roughly a third of them found a single time. The ten largest clones capture about 0.27% of the sample. Sequenced sample: cord blood. These receptors came from a newborn girl in good health.

The chain has TRBV6-2 or TRBV6-3 and TRBJ2-3; TRBD2 matches 8 bases. Trimming cost V 2 bases and J 4 bases; bases outside gene matches: 2. From germline, CDR1 is MNHEY and CDR2 SVGEGT. The CDR3 runs to 14 residues. The CDR3 bases are TGTGCCAGCAGTTACCGGGGGGGCCCAGATACGCAGTATTTT. This translates into CASSYRGGPDTQYF.

This clonotype has a handful of counts. This chain connects TRBV5-6 to TRBJ2-1; 12 positions agree with TRBD2. This CDR3 is built from 15 residues. With 5 bases clipped from V and 15 bases from J, the junction kept 15 bases outside the gene matches. Germline CDR1 reads SGHDT; CDR2 reads YYEEEE. The CDR3 DNA reads as TGTGCCAGCAGTCGCCTAGCGGGAGGGTGGGTGCGCCGGTTCTTC. This gives the protein CASSRLAGGWVRRFF. Based on the CDR3 plus reference TRBV5-6 and TRBJ2-1, the full variable domain is DAGVTQSPTHLIKTRGQQVTLRCSPKSGHDTVSWYQQALGQGPQFIFQYYEEEERQRGNFPDRFSGHQFPNYSSELNVNALLLGDSALYLCASSRLAGGWVRRFFGPGTRLTVL.

The V and J genes are TRBV6-5 and TRBJ1-4; D uncertain. The CDR3 spans 14 residues. Germline CDR1 is MNHEY and CDR2 is SVGAGI. The V and J ends lost 1 base and 7 bases respectively, with 10 bases between them. The CDR3 loop reads CASSYWQASEKLFF. In nucleotides, the CDR3 is TGTGCCAGCAGTTACTGGCAGGCTTCTGAAAAACTGTTTTTT.

This clonotype appeared a few times. The chain employs TRBV14 and TRBJ1-1, with unresolved D. Trimming removed 0 bases at V and 0 bases at J, with 11 bases between. The CDR3 length is 16 residues. CDR1 and CDR2 (germline): SGHDN, FVKESK. CDR3 protein: CASSQDIGEVNTEAFF. The CDR3 nucleotides read TGTGCCAGCAGCCAAGATATTGGGGAGGTGAACACTGAAGCTTTCTTT.

J is TRBJ2-5 and V is TRBV20-1; either TRBD1 or TRBD2 may supply D (5 bases each). Trimming cost V 6 bases and J 5 bases, with 13 bases left between them. Per germline, CDR1 DFQATT and CDR2 SNEGSKA (reference sequence). The CDR3 runs to 12 residues. CDR3 region: CSAWGRFETQYF. The CDR3 coding sequence is TGCAGTGCCTGGGGGAGATTCGAGACCCAGTACTTC.

The chain joins TRBV20-1 to TRBJ2-2; D gene uncertain. The CDR3 is 11 residues long. The V end lost 6 bases, the J end lost 5 bases, and 7 bases lay between the germline ends. Germline CDR1 reads DFQATT; CDR2 reads SNEGSKA (reference sequence). CDR3 sequence reads: CSALGTGELFF. The CDR3 bases are TGCAGTGCATTGGGTACCGGGGAGCTGTTTTTT.

This rearrangement joins TRBV5-1 to TRBJ2-3, with unresolved D. Germline V gene data show CDR1 as SGHRS and CDR2 as YFSETQ. This CDR3 has 16 residues. V dropped 0 bases and J dropped 6 bases, with 17 bases sitting between them. CDR3 loop: CASSLESRPHKDTQYF. The CDR3 nucleotides are TGCGCCAGCAGCTTGGAGTCCCGGCCCCACAAGGATACGCAGTATTTT. The complete variable domain, with remaining parts taken from reference TRBV5-1 and TRBJ2-3, reads KAGVTQTPRYLIKTRGQQVTLSCSPISGHRSVSWYQQTPGQGLQFLFEYFSETQRNKGNFPGRFSGRQFSNSRSEMNVSTLELGDSALYLCASSLESRPHKDTQYFGPGTRLTVL.

This clonotype was observed at least ten times. Here the CDR3 DNA reads TGCAGTGCTAGAGAACTAGCGGTTAACAATGAGCAGTTCTTC. It translates to CSARELAVNNEQFF. The rearrangement links TRBV20-1 to TRBJ2-1; 8 nucleotides agree with TRBD2. V was pared by 0 bases and J by 5 bases, with 3 bases of the junction left unmatched. This CDR3 is built from 14 residues. Germline V gene lookup returns CDR1 DFQATT and CDR2 SNEGSKA (reference sequence).

Many counts were recorded for this clonotype. V usage is TRBV7-9 and J usage is TRBJ1-5; D perhaps matches TRBD1 (5 bases). Trimming took off 1 base at V and 7 bases at J, with 8 bases between the two ends. From germline, CDR1 is SEHNR and CDR2 FQNEAQ (reference sequence). CDR3 length equals 13 residues. CDR3 nucleotides: TGTGCCAGCAGCTTAGAGGGGAGACAGCCCCAGCATTTT. It encodes CASSLEGRQPQHF.

The chain recombines TRBV7-9 with TRBJ1-1; D may be TRBD1 (5 bases). Germline V gene data show CDR1 as SEHNR and CDR2 as FQNEAQ (reference sequence). This CDR3 contains 14 residues. V lost 6 bases to trimming and J lost 3 bases, with 14 bases between them. The CDR3 DNA follows: TGTGCCAGCAGTCCCCCGGGACTGTACACTGAAGCTTTCTTT. It specifies CASSPPGLYTEAFF. The variable domain in full, completed from reference TRBV7-9 and TRBJ1-1, reads DTGVSQNPRHKITKRGQNVTFRCDPISEHNRLYWYRQTLGQGPEFLTYFQNEAQLEKSRLLSDRFSAERPKGSFSTLEIQRTEQGDSAMYLCASSPPGLYTEAFFGQGTRLTVV.